Following are 2 T cell receptor beta chains from one sample sequenced in a study of human T cells and chemical hapten exposure. Time point specified: pre-sensitization, week 0. The treatment here: therapeutic diphenylcyclopropenone sensitization with weekly scalp DPC. TCRdb itself ran the RACE reads through MiXCR, one entry per CDR3 protein. This table holds about 260,000 distinct CDR3 sequences, about 9% found once. The sequences come from whole blood, collected in connection with sensitization to the hapten diphenylcyclopropenone (DPC). The receptor set was obtained from a woman aged 40 to 55 with alopecia areata. Some clones in this sample may be carry-over from other donors' samples.

This chain uses TRBV28 with TRBJ2-3; TRBD2 matches 9 bases. Trimming cost V 3 bases and J 1 base; bases outside gene matches: 5. The length of the CDR3 is 16 residues. CDR1 and CDR2 (germline): MDHEN, SYDVKM. CDR3 region: CASSFGLAGRTDTQYF. CDR3 bases: TGTGCCAGCAGTTTTGGGCTAGCGGGACGCACAGATACGCAGTATTTT.

This clonotype was seen repeatedly, ten times or more. The rearrangement links TRBV7-2 to TRBJ1-1; possibly TRBD1 for D (6 bases). The germline V gene has CDR1 SGHTA and CDR2 FQGNSA. The CDR3 sequence is 14 residues long. The V and J ends lost 5 bases and 3 bases respectively, with 13 bases between them. Here the CDR3 DNA reads TGTGCCAGCAGCGGCAGGGGATACGACACTGAAGCTTTCTTT. Protein sequence: CASSGRGYDTEAFF. Full variable domain (rest looked up from reference TRBV7-2 and TRBJ1-1): GAGVSQSPSNKVTEKGKDVELRCDPISGHTALYWYRQSLGQGLEFLIYFQGNSAPDKSGLPSDRFSAERTGGSVSTLTIQRTQQEDSAVYLCASSGRGYDTEAFFGQGTRLTVV.